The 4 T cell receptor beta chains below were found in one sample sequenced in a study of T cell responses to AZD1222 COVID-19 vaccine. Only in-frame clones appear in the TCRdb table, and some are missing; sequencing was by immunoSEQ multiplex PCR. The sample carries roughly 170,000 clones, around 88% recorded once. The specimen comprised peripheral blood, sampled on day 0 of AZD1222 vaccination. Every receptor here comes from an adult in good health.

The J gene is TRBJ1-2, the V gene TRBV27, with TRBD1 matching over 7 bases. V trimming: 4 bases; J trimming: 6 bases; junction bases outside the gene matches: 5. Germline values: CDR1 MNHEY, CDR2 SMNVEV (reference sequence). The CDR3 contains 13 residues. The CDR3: CASSWETGDGYTF. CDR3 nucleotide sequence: TGTGCCAGCAGTTGGGAAACAGGGGATGGCTACACCTTC.

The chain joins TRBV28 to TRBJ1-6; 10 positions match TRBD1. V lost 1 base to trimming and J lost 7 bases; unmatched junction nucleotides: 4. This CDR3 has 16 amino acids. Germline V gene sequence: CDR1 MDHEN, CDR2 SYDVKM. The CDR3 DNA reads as TGTGCCAGCAGTTTATCTTGGGACAGGGGCAATTCACCCCTCCACTTT. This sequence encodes CASSLSWDRGNSPLHF.

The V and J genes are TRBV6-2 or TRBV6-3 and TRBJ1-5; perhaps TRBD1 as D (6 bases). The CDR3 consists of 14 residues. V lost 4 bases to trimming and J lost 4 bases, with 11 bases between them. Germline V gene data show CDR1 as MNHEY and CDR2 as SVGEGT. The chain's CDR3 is CASSWGRGNQPQHF. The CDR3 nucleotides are TGTGCCAGCAGTTGGGGGCGGGGGAATCAGCCCCAGCATTTT.

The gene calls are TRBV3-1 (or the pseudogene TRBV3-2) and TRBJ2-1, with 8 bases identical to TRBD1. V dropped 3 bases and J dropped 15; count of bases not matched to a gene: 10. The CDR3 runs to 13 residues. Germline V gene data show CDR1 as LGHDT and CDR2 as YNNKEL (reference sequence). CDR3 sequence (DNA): TGTGCCAGCAGCCAGGACAGGGCGCGAGTTGTGTTCTTC. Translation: CASSQDRARVVFF.